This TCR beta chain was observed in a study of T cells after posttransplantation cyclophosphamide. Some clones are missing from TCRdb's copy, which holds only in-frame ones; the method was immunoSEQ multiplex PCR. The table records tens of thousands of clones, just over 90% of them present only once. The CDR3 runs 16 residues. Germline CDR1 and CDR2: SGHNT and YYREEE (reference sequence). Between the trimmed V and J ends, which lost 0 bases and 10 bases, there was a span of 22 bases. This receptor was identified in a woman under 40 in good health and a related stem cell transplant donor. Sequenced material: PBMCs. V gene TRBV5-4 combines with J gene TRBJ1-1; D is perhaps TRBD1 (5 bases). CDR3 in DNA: TGTGCCAGCAGCTTGGGAGCGGGACCACCACGTCGGTTAGCTTTCTTT. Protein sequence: CASSLGAGPPRRLAFF.